These T cell receptor beta chains were read from a single sample in a study of blood T cell repertoires in COVID-19. Generated by immunoSEQ multiplex PCR, the TCRdb table keeps only in-frame clones and is missing some. In the table there are about 170,000 clones, about nine tenths of which are singletons. Sequencing input: peripheral blood. The source of these receptors is a man younger than 35 with COVID-19, enrolled during active disease. Each CDR3 is given with its conserved first and last residue. A D gene is named only where the DNA matches it firmly. The size of a clone is reported for some rows only, either as once, few or many, or as a class for expanded clones.

V: TRBV7-2; size: NA; J: TRBJ2-3; D: TRBD2; CDR3: CASSLDLWEGHKDTQYF; DNA: TGTGCCAGCAGCTTAGATTTGTGGGAGGGCCATAAAGATACGCAGTATTTT
V: TRBV10-3; size: NA; J: TRBJ1-5; D: TRBD1; CDR3: CAIGTGGDQPQHF; DNA: TGTGCCATCGGAACAGGGGGTGATCAGCCCCAGCATTTT
V: TRBV5-1; size: NA; J: TRBJ2-7; D: TRBD1; CDR3: CASSLGQGVDEQYF; DNA: TGCGCCAGCAGCTTGGGGCAGGGGGTCGACGAGCAGTACTTC
V: TRBV6-6; size: NA; J: TRBJ2-7; D: TRBD2; CDR3: CASNKRGYEQYF; DNA: TGTGCCAGCAACAAGCGGGGATACGAGCAGTACTTC
V: TRBV3-1/TRBV3-2; size: once; J: TRBJ2-5; D: TRBD1; CDR3: CASSQGFSGGWETQYF; DNA: TGTGCCAGCAGCCAAGGCTTTTCAGGGGGCTGGGAGACCCAGTACTTC
V: TRBV27; size: NA; J: TRBJ2-2; D: TRBD2; CDR3: CASSSWEGDNTGELFF; DNA: TGTGCCAGCAGTTCCTGGGAGGGTGATAACACCGGGGAGCTGTTTTTT
V: TRBV6-2/TRBV6-3; size: NA; J: TRBJ2-7; D: NA; CDR3: CASSFGGGQYF; DNA: TGTGCCAGCAGCTTCGGAGGCGGGCAGTACTTC
V: TRBV3-1/TRBV3-2; size: NA; J: TRBJ2-4; D: NA; CDR3: CASSQGPKNIQYF; DNA: TGTGCCAGCAGCCAGGGCCCCAAAAACATTCAGTACTTC
V: TRBV11-2; size: NA; J: TRBJ2-7; D: TRBD1; CDR3: CASGTTGSTGEQYF; DNA: TGTGCCAGCGGTACGACAGGGTCGACGGGCGAGCAGTACTTC
V: TRBV7-2; size: NA; J: TRBJ1-1; D: NA; CDR3: CASSLALYHTEAFF; DNA: TGTGCCAGCAGCTTAGCGCTATATCACACTGAAGCTTTCTTT
V: TRBV9; size: NA; J: TRBJ2-7; D: TRBD1; CDR3: CASSPWDSPYEQYF; DNA: TGTGCCAGCAGCCCATGGGACAGCCCCTACGAGCAGTACTTC
V: TRBV21-1; size: NA; J: TRBJ2-7; D: NA; CDR3: CASSTESYEQYF; DNA: TGTGCCAGCAGCACCGAGTCCTACGAGCAGTACTTC
V: TRBV11-2; size: NA; J: TRBJ2-2; D: NA; CDR3: CASSLETGVIGELFF; DNA: TGTGCCAGCAGCTTAGAAACCGGGGTCATCGGGGAGCTGTTTTTT
V: TRBV20-1; size: NA; J: TRBJ2-7; D: TRBD1; CDR3: CSASNRDRGYEQYF; DNA: TGCAGTGCTAGTAACCGGGACAGGGGCTACGAGCAGTACTTC
V: TRBV9; size: NA; J: TRBJ2-7; D: TRBD2; CDR3: CASSHTSGGFSYEQYF; DNA: TGTGCCAGCAGCCACACTAGCGGGGGCTTCTCCTACGAGCAGTACTTC
V: TRBV7-2; size: NA; J: TRBJ2-3; D: NA; CDR3: CASSFAGSTDTQYF; DNA: TGTGCCAGCAGCTTTGCGGGGAGCACAGATACGCAGTATTTT
V: TRBV7-2; size: once; J: TRBJ2-7; D: TRBD1; CDR3: CASSLGGTGYYEQYF; DNA: TGTGCCAGCAGCTTAGGCGGGACAGGGTACTACGAGCAGTACTTC
V: TRBV6-6; size: NA; J: TRBJ2-7; D: NA; CDR3: CASSLNSGEQYF; DNA: TGTGCCAGCAGTTTAAACAGCGGAGAGCAGTACTTC
V: TRBV30; size: NA; J: TRBJ2-3; D: TRBD2; CDR3: CAWSGLAGFAPQYF; DNA: TGTGCCTGGAGTGGACTAGCGGGGTTCGCTCCGCAGTATTTT
V: TRBV7-9; size: NA; J: TRBJ2-7; D: NA; CDR3: CASSFGGTYEQYF; DNA: TGTGCCAGCAGCTTCGGGGGTACCTACGAGCAGTACTTC
V: TRBV13; size: once; J: TRBJ2-3; D: TRBD1; CDR3: CASSSTGKTDTQYF; DNA: TGTGCCAGCAGCTCGACAGGGAAGACAGATACGCAGTATTTT
V: TRBV27; size: NA; J: TRBJ2-1; D: NA; CDR3: CASSLVVGYNEQFF; DNA: TGTGCCAGCAGTTTAGTTGTCGGTTACAATGAGCAGTTCTTC
V: TRBV5-4; size: NA; J: TRBJ2-2; D: NA; CDR3: CASSLKLAAGELFF; DNA: TGTGCCAGCAGCTTGAAGCTAGCAGCCGGGGAGCTGTTTTTT
V: TRBV3-1/TRBV3-2; size: NA; J: TRBJ1-1; D: NA; CDR3: CASSPLNLQGNTEAFF; DNA: TGTGCCAGCAGCCCACTCAATTTACAGGGGAACACTGAAGCTTTCTTT
V: TRBV10-3; size: NA; J: TRBJ2-1; D: NA; CDR3: CAIAGHYNEQFF; DNA: TGTGCCATCGCGGGCCACTACAATGAGCAGTTCTTC
V: TRBV7-9; size: NA; J: TRBJ2-1; D: TRBD2; CDR3: CASSSLSGKSYNEQFF; DNA: TGTGCCAGCAGCTCCCTTAGCGGGAAGAGTTACAATGAGCAGTTCTTC
V: TRBV7-2; size: NA; J: TRBJ1-5; D: TRBD1; CDR3: CASSSRGGQGNQPQHF; DNA: TGTGCCAGCAGCTCCCGGGGGGGACAGGGAAATCAGCCCCAGCATTTT
V: TRBV28; size: NA; J: TRBJ1-1; D: TRBD1; CDR3: CASSDRGGTEAFF; DNA: TGTGCCAGCAGTGACAGGGGTGGCACTGAAGCTTTCTTT
V: TRBV7-9; size: few; J: TRBJ2-7; D: NA; CDR3: CASSLLGAEQYF; DNA: TGTGCCAGCAGCTTGCTCGGAGCCGAGCAGTACTTC
V: TRBV6-5; size: NA; J: TRBJ1-6; D: TRBD1; CDR3: CASSYSTGVESPLHF; DNA: TGTGCCAGCAGTTACTCGACAGGGGTTGAATCACCCCTCCACTTT
V: TRBV6-2/TRBV6-3; size: NA; J: TRBJ1-1; D: TRBD1; CDR3: CASSTWDRGRVSKEMNTEAFF; DNA: TGTGCCAGCAGTACCTGGGACAGGGGGCGCGTATCAAAGGAAATGAACACTGAAGCTTTCTTT
V: TRBV9; size: NA; J: TRBJ2-7; D: NA; CDR3: CASSVDGGPREQYF; DNA: TGTGCCAGCAGCGTAGACGGGGGACCTCGGGAGCAGTACTTC
V: TRBV11-2; size: few; J: TRBJ1-1; D: NA; CDR3: CASSLVRGGRHTEAFF; DNA: TGTGCCAGCAGCTTAGTTCGGGGGGGACGACACACTGAAGCTTTCTTT
V: TRBV7-8; size: NA; J: TRBJ2-7; D: NA; CDR3: CASSLREAYEQYF; DNA: TGTGCCAGCAGCTTGAGAGAGGCCTACGAGCAGTACTTC
V: TRBV27; size: NA; J: TRBJ1-6; D: NA; CDR3: CASSLSAGYNSPLHF; DNA: TGTGCCAGCAGTTTATCGGCGGGATATAATTCACCCCTCCACTTT
V: TRBV5-8; size: NA; J: TRBJ2-4; D: NA; CDR3: CASSLVRGKNIQYF; DNA: TGTGCCAGCAGCTTGGTCCGGGGGAAAAACATTCAGTACTTC
V: TRBV13; size: few; J: TRBJ2-7; D: TRBD2; CDR3: CASRRRRNLAGVYEQYF; DNA: TGTGCCAGCAGGCGGAGGCGAAATCTAGCGGGAGTATACGAGCAGTACTTC
V: TRBV6-6; size: NA; J: TRBJ2-6; D: NA; CDR3: CASSDSGVGGANVLTF; DNA: TGTGCCAGCAGCGACAGTGGGGTAGGGGGGGCCAACGTCCTGACTTTC
V: TRBV30; size: NA; J: TRBJ2-7; D: TRBD1; CDR3: CAWSLRRQGYHEQYF; DNA: TGTGCCTGGAGTCTGAGGAGACAGGGTTACCACGAGCAGTACTTC
V: TRBV7-6; size: NA; J: TRBJ2-2; D: NA; CDR3: CASSFRGASNTGELFF; DNA: TGTGCCAGCAGCTTTCGGGGGGCTTCTAACACCGGGGAGCTGTTTTTT
V: TRBV9; size: NA; J: TRBJ1-2; D: NA; CDR3: CASSAQPRPFYGYTF; DNA: TGTGCCAGCAGCGCCCAGCCTAGGCCATTTTATGGCTACACCTTC
V: TRBV2; size: NA; J: TRBJ1-1; D: TRBD1; CDR3: CASSLPGQGSTEAFF; DNA: TGTGCCAGCAGTTTACCGGGACAGGGTTCCACTGAAGCTTTCTTT